This T cell receptor (beta chain) stems from a study of T cells in tumors after PD-1 blockade. Using immunoSEQ multiplex PCR, the repertoire was profiled, and TCRdb retains in-frame clones only, with some absent. The sample contains approximately 35,000 clones, around four fifths of which appear only once. Per the germline V gene, CDR1 is MNHEY and CDR2 is SVGAGI. The CDR3 runs to 13 residues. V was clipped by 5 bases and J by 2 bases; unmatched bases: 1. This receptor was identified in a human donor with basal cell carcinoma. The chain combines TRBV6-5 with TRBJ1-2, with TRBD1 identical over 8 bases. Sample: PBMCs, taken before anti-PD-1 treatment. The CDR3 DNA is TGTGCCAGCAGTAGGACAGGGAACTATGGCTACACCTTC. Translating it yields CASSRTGNYGYTF.